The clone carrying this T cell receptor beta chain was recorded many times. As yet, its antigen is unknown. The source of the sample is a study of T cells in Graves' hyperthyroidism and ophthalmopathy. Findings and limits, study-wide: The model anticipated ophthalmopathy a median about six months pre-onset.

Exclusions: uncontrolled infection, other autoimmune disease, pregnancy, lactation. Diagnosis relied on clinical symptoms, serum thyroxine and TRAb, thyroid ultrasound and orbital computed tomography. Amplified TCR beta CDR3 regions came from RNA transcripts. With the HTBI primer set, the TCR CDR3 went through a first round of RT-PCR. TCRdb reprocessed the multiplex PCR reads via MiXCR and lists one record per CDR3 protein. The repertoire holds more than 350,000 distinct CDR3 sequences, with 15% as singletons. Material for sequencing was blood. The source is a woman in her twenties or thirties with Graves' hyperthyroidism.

CDR3 nucleotide sequence: TGTGCCAGCAGCTCCACGGGCGGGAACACCTACGAGCAGTACTTC. This gives the protein CASSSTGGNTYEQYF. The chain uses TRBV11-2 and TRBJ2-7; a weak D match, TRBD2 (6 bases). The germline CDR1 and CDR2 sequences are SGHAT and FQNNGV. The CDR3 spans 15 residues. Deletions cut 4 bases from V and 2 bases from J, with 15 bases between.